This T cell receptor (beta chain) was profiled in a study of T cells in Graves' hyperthyroidism and ophthalmopathy. From RNA transcripts, TCR beta CDR3 regions were amplified. The HTBI primer set drove a first-round RT-PCR of the TCR CDR3. TCRdb independently ran MiXCR on the multiplex PCR reads; one entry per CDR3 protein. The repertoire includes approximately 300,000 distinct CDR3 sequences, 15% to 20% of them detected once, and 33% sits in the top ten. The CDR3 totals 14 residues. The junction had 5 bases not matched to a gene; V was cut back by 5 bases and J by 2 bases. This clonotype was picked up many times.

The sample consisted of blood. This sequence was found in a young man with Graves' hyperthyroidism. V usage is TRBV12-3 or TRBV12-4 and J usage is TRBJ2-7; 8 bases map to TRBD2. The CDR3 loop is CASSPSGSTYEQYF. The CDR3 coding sequence is TGTGCCAGCAGTCCTAGCGGGTCTACCTACGAGCAGTACTTC.